This TCR beta chain was sequenced for a study of blood T cells in healthy people across ages. Donation came from healthy Caucasian individuals in Russia who were aged roughly 6 to 95. Using a J-beta primer mix together with a sample-barcoded 5' primer, a second PCR was run for roughly 7 to 11 cycles. TCRdb ran MiXCR on the 5' RACE reads and lists one entry per CDR3 protein. Found here are roughly 500,000 distinct CDR3 sequences, 27% of them singletons; the top ten hold around a sixth. V lost 5 bases and J lost 6, with 16 bases in between. The V gene's germline CDR1 is DFQATT and CDR2 SNEGSKA (reference sequence). This CDR3 is built from 14 residues. This clonotype has a count of ten or more.

V usage is TRBV20-1 and J usage is TRBJ1-4; weak D call: TRBD1 (6 bases). The sample was blood. This sequence was found in a woman in her 70s in good health. In DNA, the CDR3 is TGCAGTGCTCAGAAAGGGGGAGGAGATGAAAAACTGTTTTTT. It specifies CSAQKGGGDEKLFF.